These 7 T cell receptor beta chains originate from one sample sequenced in a study of neurological immune-mediated disorders. TCRdb passed the 5' RACE reads through MiXCR, listing each CDR3 protein once. The table has around 44,000 distinct CDR3 sequences, 2.5% seen once. The sequenced sample was PBMCs. The receptors here all came from a man aged 25 to 45 with multiple sclerosis.

This clonotype has at least ten counts. The gene calls are TRBV3-1 and TRBJ1-1, with 7 positions matching TRBD1. This CDR3 has 12 amino acids. Germline assignment: CDR1 LGHDT and CDR2 YNNKEL (reference sequence). The ends lost 4 bases at V and 5 bases at J; junction bases unmatched: 1. DNA for the CDR3: TGTGCCAGCAGCCCCAGGGGGACTGAAGCTTTCTTT. Translation: CASSPRGTEAFF.

This clonotype was seen repeatedly, ten times or more. V usage is TRBV7-2 and J usage is TRBJ1-1; D not resolved. The length of the CDR3 is 11 residues. The germline V and J ends were trimmed by 2 bases and 8 bases, with 6 bases remaining between them. Germline V gene data show CDR1 as SGHTA and CDR2 as FQGNSA. The CDR3 DNA reads TGTGCCAGCAGCTTATTATGGGAAGCTTTCTTT. Its translation: CASSLLWEAFF.

This clonotype was seen at least ten times. CDR3 sequence: CSARDRAGVNYEQYF. In DNA form, the CDR3 reads TGCAGTGCTAGAGATAGGGCAGGGGTGAATTACGAGCAGTACTTC. V is TRBV20-1 and J is TRBJ2-7, with a tentative D call TRBD1 (6 bases). The CDR3 runs to 15 residues. Per germline, CDR1 DFQATT and CDR2 SNEGSKA (reference sequence). Deletions cut 0 bases from V and 4 bases from J, with 16 bases between.

This clonotype was seen ten or more times. V usage is TRBV5-1 and J usage is TRBJ2-3, with D possibly matching TRBD2 (6 bases). V lost 0 bases and J lost 4, with 15 bases in between. The CDR3 runs to 16 residues. The germline V gene has CDR1 SGHRS and CDR2 YFSETQ. The CDR3 spells CASSLETGVFPDTQYF. CDR3 DNA sequence: TGCGCCAGCAGCTTGGAGACGGGAGTATTTCCAGATACGCAGTATTTT.

This clonotype was seen at least ten times. The chain employs TRBV6-6 and TRBJ2-5, with 8 bases lining up with TRBD1. The CDR3 is 17 residues long. V lost 5 bases, J lost 5 bases, and 16 bases stayed unmatched. CDR1 and CDR2 (germline): MNHNY, SVGAGI (reference sequence). This chain's CDR3 is CASSTDRGFRPTETQYF. The CDR3, as DNA: TGTGCCAGCAGTACAGACAGGGGTTTCCGGCCGACGGAGACCCAGTACTTC.

The CDR3 sequence: CASSRLNEQFF. The CDR3 DNA sequence: TGTGCCAGCTCACGATTGAATGAGCAGTTCTTC. The gene calls are TRBV6-5 and TRBJ2-1; D not resolved. Per the germline V gene, CDR1 is MNHEY and CDR2 is SVGAGI. Trimming left V 8 bases short and J 7 bases short, with 9 bases between. There are 11 residues in the CDR3.

This clonotype was recorded many times. The chain recombines TRBV15 with TRBJ2-2; possibly TRBD1 or TRBD2 for D (5 bases each). Germline-derived CDR1 and CDR2 are LNHNV and YYDKDF (reference sequence). V was pared by 1 base and J by 2 bases, with 11 bases between. The CDR3 has 16 residues. Written as DNA, the CDR3 is TGTGCCACCAGCAGAGGAGGGGACCTAAACACCGGGGAGCTGTTTTTT. Translated: CATSRGGDLNTGELFF.